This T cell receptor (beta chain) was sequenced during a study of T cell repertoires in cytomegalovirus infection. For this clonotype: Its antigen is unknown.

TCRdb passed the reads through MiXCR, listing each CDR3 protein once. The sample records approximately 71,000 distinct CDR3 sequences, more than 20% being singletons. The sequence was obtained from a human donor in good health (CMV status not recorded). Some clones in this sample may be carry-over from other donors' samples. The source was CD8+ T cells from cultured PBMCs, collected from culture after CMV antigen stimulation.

In DNA form, the CDR3 reads TGTGCCAGCAGCCAATGGGGAAACTCCTACAATGAGCAGTTCTTC. Amino acid sequence: CASSQWGNSYNEQFF. This chain uses TRBV12-3 or TRBV12-4 with TRBJ2-1; D remains unclear. V lost 6 bases and J 0 bases, leaving 12 bases between the germline ends. The CDR3 consists of 15 residues.